These T cell receptor beta chains were read from a single sample in a study of blood T cell repertoires in COVID-19. Using immunoSEQ multiplex PCR, the repertoire was profiled, and TCRdb retains in-frame clones only, with some absent. This sample yields over 45,000 clones, of which around 81% are seen a single time; over 25% belongs to the top ten. What was sequenced was peripheral blood. Source of these receptors: a woman aged 80 or over with active or convalescent COVID-19. CDR3s include the opening cysteine and the closing phenylalanine or tryptophan. Fields, in order: D gene, CDR3 length, clone size, J gene, V gene, CDR3 DNA, CDR3 protein. The D gene is left open where the match is weak. Clone size is not always given. Where it is, it says once, few, many or a class for expanded clones.

TRBD2 | 15 | few | TRBJ2-7 | TRBV27 | TGTGCCAGCAGTTTCGGACTAGCGGGGGACTACGAGCAGTACTTC | CASSFGLAGDYEQYF
. | 15 | . | TRBJ1-5 | TRBV4-1 | TGCGCCAGCAGCCAAGATGGCAGGGACAATCAGCCCCAGCATTTT | CASSQDGRDNQPQHF
TRBD1 | 14 | . | TRBJ1-5 | TRBV3-1/TRBV3-2 | TGTGCCAGCAGCCAAAGACCCGGACAGGGCGCCCAGCATTTT | CASSQRPGQGAQHF
TRBD1 | 14 | . | TRBJ2-7 | TRBV19 | TGTGCCAGTAGCGGACAGGGGGTGTACTACGAGCAGTACTTC | CASSGQGVYYEQYF
. | 13 | . | TRBJ1-4 | TRBV24-1 | TGTGCCACCAGTGAGGGCAGAGGGGAAAAACTGTTTTTT | CATSEGRGEKLFF
. | 16 | . | TRBJ1-3 | TRBV4-1 | TGCGCCAGCAGCCAAGGGGGGACAAGCTCTGGAAACACCATATATTTT | CASSQGGTSSGNTIYF
. | 17 | . | TRBJ1-6 | TRBV4-3 | TGCGCCAGCAGCCAAGATTTGAAGGGGCAGAGTGATTCACCCCTCCACTTT | CASSQDLKGQSDSPLHF
TRBD1 | 16 | . | TRBJ2-1 | TRBV7-9 | TGTGCCAGCAGCCCGGGACAGGGGAGCTCCTACAATGAGCAGTTCTTC | CASSPGQGSSYNEQFF
TRBD1 | 14 | . | TRBJ1-1 | TRBV23-1 | TGCGCCAGCAGTCCTCCACAGGGGTTCACTGAAGCTTTCTTT | CASSPPQGFTEAFF
TRBD1 | 14 | . | TRBJ1-2 | TRBV7-9 | TGTGCCAGCAGCTTTGGAGGGGGCGAAGGTGGCTACACCTTC | CASSFGGGEGGYTF
TRBD1 | 13 | . | TRBJ2-3 | TRBV11-2 | TGTGCCAGCAGCTATACAGGGGCAGATACGCAGTATTTT | CASSYTGADTQYF
TRBD1 | 16 | . | TRBJ2-1 | TRBV29-1 | TGCAGCGTTGAAGATGGGGGGGGGACAGGGCGGAATGAGCAGTTCTTC | CSVEDGGGTGRNEQFF
TRBD2 | 17 | . | TRBJ2-1 | TRBV9 | TGTGCCAGCAGCGTAGGACTAGCGGGGGGGACCTACAATGAGCAGTTCTTC | CASSVGLAGGTYNEQFF
. | 13 | . | TRBJ1-2 | TRBV24-1 | TGTGCCACCAGTGATCAAGACAGCTATGGCTACACCTTC | CATSDQDSYGYTF
TRBD1 | 14 | . | TRBJ2-7 | TRBV5-1 | TGCGCCAGCAGCGCCTCCGGGACAGTCTACGAGCAGTACTTC | CASSASGTVYEQYF
TRBD1 | 14 | . | TRBJ1-1 | TRBV19 | TGTGCCAGTAGTACCAGGACAGGGGACACTGAAGCTTTCTTT | CASSTRTGDTEAFF
. | 14 | . | TRBJ1-6 | TRBV5-4 | TGTGCCAGCAGCTTGGCAGGGGCCGGTTCACCCCTCCACTTT | CASSLAGAGSPLHF
TRBD1 | 14 | . | TRBJ2-2 | TRBV19 | TGTGCCAGTAGTTACGGGACAGCAACCGGGGAGCTGTTTTTT | CASSYGTATGELFF
. | 13 | once | TRBJ2-7 | TRBV7-2 | TGTGCCAGCAGCTTTTCCGGTTCCTACGAGCAGTACTTC | CASSFSGSYEQYF
. | 15 | . | TRBJ1-5 | TRBV7-2 | TGTGCCAGCAGCTATACAGGATCTTGGGATCAGCCCCAGCATTTT | CASSYTGSWDQPQHF
. | 16 | . | TRBJ2-5 | TRBV4-2 | TGTGCCAGCAGCCAAGTCGTCATTACAGACCGAGAGACCCAGTACTTC | CASSQVVITDRETQYF
TRBD1 | 14 | . | TRBJ2-5 | TRBV7-9 | TGTGCCAGCAGCCCGGGACAGGGTAGAGAGACCCAGTACTTC | CASSPGQGRETQYF
. | 13 | . | TRBJ1-4 | TRBV7-9 | TGTGCCAGCAGCTTCCTGGGGGCGGAAAAACTGTTTTTT | CASSFLGAEKLFF